The 11 T cell receptor beta chains reported below all come from one sample, sequenced in a study of cytomegalovirus exposure and HLA in healthy donors. The study ran its PCR with 60 Vbeta and 13 Jbeta primers. Method: immunoSEQ multiplex PCR; TCRdb's copy keeps in-frame clones and lacks some. Of 95,000 to 110,000 clones detected, 60% to 70% appear once; the ten largest clones hold 2.5% to 4%. Material: PBMCs. The receptors stem from a woman aged 45-65 years in good health and CMV-seronegative.

This clone was seen a single time. The rearrangement joins TRBV5-1 to TRBJ2-7; D gene uncertain. This CDR3 has 12 residues. Germline V lookup: CDR1 SGHRS, CDR2 YFSETQ. V lost 1 base and J lost 7, with 9 bases in between. The CDR3 loop is CASSLLGWEQYF. CDR3 in DNA: TGCGCCAGCAGCTTGCTCGGGTGGGAGCAGTACTTC.

The genes are TRBV11-2 and TRBJ2-1; a possible D gene is TRBD1 (5 bases). Germline V gene sequence: CDR1 SGHAT, CDR2 FQNNGV. Between the trimmed V and J ends, which lost 5 bases and 9 bases, there was a span of 11 bases. The CDR3 length is 12 residues. CDR3 DNA sequence: TGTGCCAGCAGCCCACAGGAGAGTGAGCAGTTCTTC. Its protein product is CASSPQESEQFF.

The rearrangement uses TRBV7-2 and TRBJ1-2; TRBD1 agrees at 10 bases. The germline V gene encodes CDR1 SGHTA and CDR2 FQGNSA. The CDR3 totals 16 residues. The V segment lost 0 bases and the J segment 1 base; nucleotides outside the gene matches: 2. The DNA of the CDR3 is TGTGCCAGCAGCTTAGCCCGGGACAGGGGTAACTATGGCTACACCTTC. This codes for CASSLARDRGNYGYTF.

V and J are TRBV18 and TRBJ2-1; TRBD2 agrees at 12 bases. This CDR3 has 14 amino acids. The J segment lost 6 bases and the V segment lost 3 bases, leaving 0 bases of the junction unmatched. The germline V gene has CDR1 KGHSH and CDR2 LQKENI. In nucleotides, the CDR3 is TGTGCCAGCTCACCGGGACTAGCGGGCAATGAGCAGTTCTTC. Its translation is CASSPGLAGNEQFF.

This clone came up a few times. The V gene is TRBV20-1, the J gene TRBJ1-2, with 8 bases aligning to TRBD1. The CDR3 spans 11 residues. Germline CDR1 DFQATT, CDR2 SNEGSKA (reference sequence). Unmatched junction bases numbered 3, after V lost 6 bases and J lost 6 bases. CDR3: CSAETGDGYTF. CDR3 coding DNA: TGCAGTGCCGAGACAGGGGATGGCTACACCTTC.

This chain joins TRBV7-8 and TRBJ1-3; 8 bases match TRBD1. V gave up 4 bases and J gave up 4 bases; unmatched junction bases: 3. The length of the CDR3 is 14 residues. Germline lookup yields CDR1 SGHVS and CDR2 FQNEAQ. The CDR3 protein is CASSYRGSGNTIYF. CDR3 nucleotide sequence: TGTGCCAGCAGCTACAGGGGGTCAGGAAACACCATATATTTT.

This clone was observed a single time. This sequence joins TRBV10-2 and TRBJ2-6; perhaps TRBD1 as D (5 bases). Germline loops: CDR1 WSHSY, CDR2 SAAADI. CDR3 length: 17 residues. With 3 bases removed from V and 0 bases from J, the gap between germline ends came to 12 bases. CDR3: CASSDVAGLSGANVLTF. The CDR3 DNA reads as TGCGCCAGCAGTGATGTTGCAGGGCTCTCTGGGGCCAACGTCCTGACTTTC.

V usage is TRBV9 and J usage is TRBJ2-3; TRBD1 matches 8 bases. The CDR3 covers 16 residues. V dropped 0 bases and J dropped 2; count of bases not matched to a gene: 5. CDR1 is SGDLS and CDR2 is YYNGEE in the germline V gene. The CDR3 sequence is CASSVGQGSYTDTQYF. The CDR3 DNA is TGTGCCAGCAGCGTAGGACAGGGGAGTTACACAGATACGCAGTATTTT.

The chain is built from TRBV2 and TRBJ2-2; 10 nucleotides agree with TRBD1. Per the germline V gene, CDR1 is SNHLY and CDR2 is FYNNEI. This CDR3 region has 16 residues. The V and J ends lost 5 bases and 4 bases, in that order; junction bases with no gene match: 7. Written as DNA, the CDR3 is TGTGCCAGCAGTCTGGACAGGGGGGTGGGCACCGGGGAGCTGTTTTTT. Its protein product is CASSLDRGVGTGELFF.

This chain connects TRBV28 to TRBJ1-5; D not resolved. In germline, CDR1 is MDHEN, CDR2 SYDVKM. The length of the CDR3 is 12 residues. The V and J ends lost 6 bases and 5 bases respectively, with 8 bases between them. CDR3 DNA sequence: TGTGCCAGCAGACAGACCGATCAGCCCCAGCATTTT. Translated, it gives CASRQTDQPQHF.

This clone was counted a few times. The chain couples TRBV5-1 to TRBJ2-1; D may be TRBD2 (5 bases). The length of the CDR3 is 15 residues. Germline V gene lookup returns CDR1 SGHRS and CDR2 YFSETQ. V was pared by 8 bases and J by 4 bases, with 19 bases between. As DNA, the CDR3 is TGCGCCAGAATTCGGGGAACGGCTGGGTACAATGAGCAGTTCTTC. Amino acids: CARIRGTAGYNEQFF.